Following are 12 T cell receptor beta chains from one sample sequenced in a study of T cell repertoires in aging, cancer and after chemotherapy. Amplification of TCR beta used genomic DNA extracted from peripheral blood. TRB rearrangements spanning V, D and J were amplified using mixed TRB-A/B primers. TCRdb analysed the multiplex PCR reads with MiXCR anew, one entry per CDR3 protein. The profile shows 2,500 to 3,500 distinct CDR3 sequences, approximately 26% of them singletons. The material sequenced was blood. These receptors all stem from a human donor with a solid tumor.

This clonotype was recorded a few times. Here the CDR3 DNA reads TGTGCCAGCAGCTACGGGACGGAGGGAGATGAAGCTTTCTTT. Protein sequence: CASSYGTEGDEAFF. The gene calls are TRBV6-2 or TRBV6-3 and TRBJ1-1; D perhaps matches TRBD1 (5 bases). The V gene lost 6 bases and the J gene lost 7 bases, with 18 bases spanning the gap. Looked up from germline, CDR1 is MNHEY and CDR2 is SVGEGT. The length of the CDR3 is 14 residues.

This clonotype was picked up one time. V gene TRBV24-1 combines with J gene TRBJ2-3, with D tentatively TRBD2 (6 bases). The CDR3 runs to 17 residues. CDR1 is KGHDR, CDR2 SFDVKD, per germline. V was trimmed by 5 bases and J by 2 bases, leaving 19 bases between them. The CDR3 DNA follows: TGTGCCACCAGTGCCGAACGACCGGCGGGAATCACAGATACGCAGTATTTT. Its protein is CATSAERPAGITDTQYF.

On this clonotype itself: A read error is possible here, since a much larger clone lies one base away. The V and J genes are TRBV27 and TRBJ2-5; D remains ambiguous. This CDR3 comprises 12 residues. Germline values: CDR1 MNHEY, CDR2 SMNVEV (reference sequence). The CDR3 here is CASSFVGETQCF. In nucleotides, the CDR3 is TGTGCCAGCAGTTTCGTCGGAGAGACCCAGTGCTTC.

In its sample, this clonotype ranks as medium-sized. This CDR3 is CASSTRLQKSSYNEQFF. CDR3 DNA sequence: TGTGCCAGCTCGACAAGGCTACAGAAGAGCTCCTACAATGAGCAGTTCTTC. The V call is TRBV18, the J call TRBJ2-1; D is unclear. The V end lost 6 bases, the J end lost 0 bases, and 18 bases lay between the germline ends. Germline assignment: CDR1 KGHSH and CDR2 LQKENI. CDR3 length: 17 residues.

This clonotype was counted only a few times. The CDR3 here is CASSPGTGANQPQHF. The CDR3 bases are TGTGCCAGCAGTCCCGGGACAGGGGCAAATCAGCCCCAGCATTTT. The genes are TRBV6-5 and TRBJ1-5; 10 bases align to TRBD1. Germline V gene data show CDR1 as MNHEY and CDR2 as SVGAGI. Trimming at V came to 5 bases and at J to 4 bases, leaving 5 bases not matched to a gene. The CDR3 length is 15 residues.

The chain has TRBV29-1 and TRBJ2-2; perhaps TRBD2 as D (6 bases). CDR1 is SQVTM and CDR2 is ANQGSEA in the germline V gene. Trimming shortened V by 5 bases and J by 8 bases, and 18 bases separated the two germline ends. The CDR3 totals 14 residues. CDR3 DNA sequence: TGCAGCGTTCCCGGCGGGATGGGCATTGGGGAGCTGTTTTTT. Translation gives CSVPGGMGIGELFF.

The genes are TRBV6-5 and TRBJ1-2; maybe TRBD1 (6 bases). Trimming cost V 2 bases and J 3 bases, with 10 bases left between them. The CDR3 totals 14 residues. Germline V gene sequence: CDR1 MNHEY, CDR2 SVGAGI. CDR3 bases: TGTGCCAGCAGTTACACGAACAGGGACTATGGCTACACCTTC. It specifies CASSYTNRDYGYTF.

By proportion, this clonotype is medium-sized (0.01 to 0.1%). The rearrangement links TRBV27 to TRBJ1-6; D may be TRBD1 (6 bases). V was clipped by 6 bases and J by 9 bases, with 24 bases between them. Germline V gene lookup returns CDR1 MNHEY and CDR2 SMNVEV (reference sequence). The length of the CDR3 is 17 residues. The CDR3 loop is CASSNDNGGRQGSPLHF. The DNA of the CDR3 is TGTGCCAGCAGCAACGACAACGGGGGGCGGCAGGGTTCACCCCTCCACTTT.

As concerns this clonotype: A much bigger clone sits one base away, suggesting this may be a read error. This chain connects TRBV6-5 to TRBJ2-2; 8 positions agree with TRBD2. The V segment lost 6 bases and the J segment 4 bases; nucleotides outside the gene matches: 16. CDR1 is MNHEY and CDR2 is SVGAGI in the germline V gene. There are 18 residues in the CDR3. CDR3 protein: CASRPGLADRVGTGELFF. Written as DNA, the CDR3 is TGTGCCAGCAGGCCCGGACTAGCAGATCGCGTTGGCACCGGGGAGCTGTTTTTT.

This clonotype is medium-sized within its sample. This sequence joins TRBV18 and TRBJ2-2; 8 nucleotides agree with TRBD1. The CDR3 contains 16 residues. Germline CDR1 and CDR2: KGHSH and LQKENI. The ends lost 2 bases at V and 1 base at J; junction bases unmatched: 3. The chain's CDR3 is CASSPAGQGNTGELFF. Here the CDR3 DNA reads TGTGCCAGCTCACCAGCTGGACAGGGGAACACCGGGGAGCTGTTTTTT.

This clonotype ranks as medium-sized (0.01 to 0.1%). The J gene is TRBJ1-1, the V gene TRBV30; D is perhaps TRBD1 (6 bases). Per germline, CDR1 GTSNPN and CDR2 SVGIG (reference sequence). Trimming took 0 bases from V and 5 from J, leaving 13 bases between them. This CDR3 region has 14 residues. DNA for the CDR3: TGTGCCTGGAGTGTTTTGGACAGCAATACTGAAGCTTTCTTT. This codes for CAWSVLDSNTEAFF.

The chain combines TRBV11-1 with TRBJ2-3, with D possibly TRBD1 on 6 matching bases. Trimming took 5 bases from V and 2 from J, leaving 26 bases between them. There are 19 residues in the CDR3. Germline V CDR1 and CDR2: SGHAT, FQDESV (reference sequence). The DNA of the CDR3 is TGTGCCAGCAGCAATTACTTACCGGGACAAATCAGGGTCACAGATACGCAGTATTTT. Translating it yields CASSNYLPGQIRVTDTQYF.